Below are 25 T cell receptor beta chains sequenced from a single sample in a study of cytomegalovirus exposure and HLA in healthy donors. Amplification used 60 Vbeta primers and 13 Jbeta primers. Generated by immunoSEQ multiplex PCR, the TCRdb table keeps only in-frame clones and is missing some. The sample has 99,000 or so clones, approximately 80% seen once. The sequencing sample was made of PBMCs. The receptors stem from a man in his thirties or forties in good health and CMV-seronegative.

The chain couples TRBV12-5 to TRBJ1-4; D might be TRBD1 (5 bases). The germline gives CDR1 LGHNT, CDR2 FRNRAP. The V end lost 7 bases, the J end lost 4 bases, and 13 bases lay between the germline ends. This CDR3 has 14 amino acids. The CDR3 DNA reads TGTGCTAGTGCCCAAGGGGAAGTTAATGAAAAACTGTTTTTT. Its translation: CASAQGEVNEKLFF.

This chain joins TRBV19 and TRBJ2-2, with 13 bases matching TRBD2. Germline CDR1 and CDR2: LNHDA and SQIVND (reference sequence). V lost 6 bases, J lost 7 bases, and 8 bases stayed unmatched. There are 16 residues in the CDR3. Here the CDR3 reads CASSSELAGGRGELFF. Written as DNA, the CDR3 is TGTGCCAGTAGCTCCGAACTAGCGGGGGGGCGCGGGGAGCTGTTTTTT.

V gene TRBV10-3 combines with J gene TRBJ1-2, with unresolved D. The CDR3 extends over 16 amino acids. Germline CDR1 and CDR2: ENHRY and SYGVKD. The V end was cut by 10 bases, the J end by 0 bases, with 21 bases between. DNA for the CDR3: TGTGCCACCACCTCGTTCCCACTCTCCACTAACTATGGCTACACCTTC. Residues: CATTSFPLSTNYGYTF.

The V call is TRBV5-1, the J call TRBJ1-2, with no clear D. V was shortened by 0 bases and J by 1 base, with 4 bases between the two germline ends. Germline CDR1 reads SGHRS; CDR2 reads YFSETQ. CDR3 length equals 13 residues. This CDR3 is CASSLGDNYGYTF. Written as DNA, the CDR3 is TGCGCCAGCAGCTTGGGCGATAACTATGGCTACACCTTC. Using reference TRBV5-1 and TRBJ1-2 for the parts outside the CDR3, the full variable domain is KAGVTQTPRYLIKTRGQQVTLSCSPISGHRSVSWYQQTPGQGLQFLFEYFSETQRNKGNFPGRFSGRQFSNSRSEMNVSTLELGDSALYLCASSLGDNYGYTFGSGTRLTVV.

The chain carries TRBV4-3 and TRBJ2-1, with TRBD2 identical over 9 bases. This CDR3 is built from 18 residues. Germline V gives CDR1 LGHNA, CDR2 YSLEER. J lost 5 bases, V lost 0 bases, and 11 bases had no gene match. CDR3 sequence (DNA): TGCGCCAGCAGCCAAGATAGGGGCGGGGGGGCCAAGGACAATGAGCAGTTCTTC. Its translation is CASSQDRGGGAKDNEQFF.

The chain uses TRBV6-1 and TRBJ1-1; 8 nucleotides agree with TRBD1. Germline V CDR1 and CDR2: MNHNS, SASEGT. The trim removed 3 bases at V and 4 bases at J, leaving 13 bases unmatched. The CDR3 length is 17 residues. The CDR3 sequence is CASSETRPTGVSTEAFF. CDR3 in DNA: TGTGCCAGCAGTGAGACTCGACCGACAGGGGTGAGCACTGAAGCTTTCTTT.

CDR3 region: CASSQDGPGTYEQYF. The CDR3 region has the DNA TGCGCCAGCAGCCAAGATGGTCCGGGAACCTACGAGCAGTACTTC. This rearrangement joins TRBV4-3 to TRBJ2-7; D may be TRBD2 (5 bases). Germline CDR1 reads LGHNA; CDR2 reads YSLEER. V lost 0 bases, J lost 2 bases, and 11 bases lay in between. The CDR3 sequence is 15 residues long.

With respect to this clone: Germline and junction disagree at one end, which may indicate a read error. The chain joins TRBV15 to TRBJ1-6, with D perhaps TRBD1 (5 bases). The CDR3 runs to 18 residues. Germline loops: CDR1 LNHNV, CDR2 YYDKDF (reference sequence). The CDR3 sequence: CATRRVLGGSASNSPLHF. DNA for the CDR3: TGTGCCACCAGAAGAGTGCTTGGGGGGTCAGCAAGTAATTCACCCCTCCACTTT. Complete variable domain (other parts from reference TRBV15 and TRBJ1-6): DAMVIQNPRYQVTQFGKPVTLSCSQTLNHNVMYWYQQKSSQAPKLLFHYYDKDFNNEADTPDNFQSRRPNTSFCFLDIRSPGLGDTAMYLCATRRVLGGSASNSPLHFGNGTRLTVT.

The genes are TRBV14 and TRBJ2-1; maybe TRBD1 (6 bases). Germline V lookup: CDR1 SGHDN, CDR2 FVKESK. The CDR3 has 14 amino acids. V was pared by 0 bases and J by 8 bases, with 11 bases between. For the CDR3, the DNA is TGTGCCAGCAGCCAAGAGCAGGGGTGGGATGAGCAGTTCTTC. Translation gives CASSQEQGWDEQFF.

The CDR3: CASSSPGLAGTYEQYF. In DNA, the CDR3 is TGTGCCAGCAGCTCGCCGGGACTAGCGGGAACCTACGAGCAGTACTTC. V is TRBV7-8 and J is TRBJ2-7; TRBD2 agrees at 13 bases. The CDR3 consists of 16 residues. V trimming: 4 bases; J trimming: 2 bases; junction bases outside the gene matches: 5. Per germline, CDR1 SGHVS and CDR2 FQNEAQ.

The V call is TRBV9, the J call TRBJ1-5; 9 nucleotides align to TRBD1. V shed 4 bases, J shed 4 bases, and the junction held 6 bases outside the gene matches. Germline V gives CDR1 SGDLS, CDR2 YYNGEE. The CDR3 contains 15 residues. The CDR3 reads CASSSRTGVNQPQHF. CDR3 nucleotide sequence: TGTGCCAGCAGCTCCCGGACAGGGGTAAATCAGCCCCAGCATTTT.

V usage is TRBV29-1 and J usage is TRBJ1-1; D unclear. V was cut by 1 base and J by 4 bases, with 10 bases left in between. The CDR3 covers 13 residues. Germline V gene sequence: CDR1 SQVTM, CDR2 ANQGSEA. This chain's CDR3 is CSVEAVRSTEAFF. CDR3 DNA sequence: TGCAGCGTTGAAGCGGTGCGGAGCACTGAAGCTTTCTTT.

This clone has just a few counts. The chain couples TRBV6-1 to TRBJ2-5; no clear D. The ends were cut back, 2 bases at V and 7 bases at J, with 5 bases in the middle. The length of the CDR3 is 11 residues. The germline V gene has CDR1 MNHNS and CDR2 SASEGT. The CDR3 DNA reads as TGTGCCAGCAGTGAATCTCGGACCCAGTACTTC. It specifies CASSESRTQYF.

The genes are TRBV7-2 and TRBJ2-1; 7 bases align to TRBD1. The CDR3 sequence is 14 residues long. V was pared by 3 bases and J by 7 bases, with 6 bases of the junction left unmatched. From germline, CDR1 is SGHTA and CDR2 FQGNSA. Written as DNA, the CDR3 is TGTGCCAGCAGCTTGCGGACAGGTGGTAATGAGCAGTTCTTC. It yields the protein CASSLRTGGNEQFF. Using reference TRBV7-2 and TRBJ2-1 for the parts outside the CDR3, the full variable domain is GAGVSQSPSNKVTEKGKDVELRCDPISGHTALYWYRQSLGQGLEFLIYFQGNSAPDKSGLPSDRFSAERTGGSVSTLTIQRTQQEDSAVYLCASSLRTGGNEQFFGPGTRLTVL.

This clone has a single count. The rearrangement uses TRBV4-3 and TRBJ2-5; 10 nucleotides align to TRBD1. CDR1 and CDR2 from the germline V gene are LGHNA and YSLEER. CDR3 length: 14 amino acids. The J segment lost 6 bases and the V segment lost 4 bases, leaving 5 bases of the junction unmatched. CDR3 DNA: TGCGCCAGCAGCCCGGGACAGGGGTTGAAGACCCAGTACTTC. It encodes CASSPGQGLKTQYF.

The chain is built from TRBV9 and TRBJ1-4; TRBD1 agrees at 9 bases. The CDR3 totals 15 residues. From germline, CDR1 is SGDLS and CDR2 YYNGEE. With V trimmed by 4 bases and J by 5 bases, 6 bases remained unmatched. CDR3 nucleotide sequence: TGTGCCAGCAGCATCGGACAGGGGCGAAATGAAAAACTGTTTTTT. Residues: CASSIGQGRNEKLFF.

The CDR3 nucleotides are TGTGCCACCAGCAGCCGAAGACAGGGAAGGCAGCCCCAGCATTTT. The encoded protein is CATSSRRQGRQPQHF. This rearrangement joins TRBV15 to TRBJ1-5; TRBD1 matches 7 bases. CDR1 and CDR2 (germline): LNHNV, YYDKDF (reference sequence). The CDR3 spans 15 residues. Trimming at V came to 3 bases and at J to 7 bases, leaving 9 bases not matched to a gene.

This clone appeared a single time. The chain employs TRBV25-1 and TRBJ1-1; the match to TRBD1 covers 8 bases. The V segment lost 6 bases and the J segment 1 base; nucleotides outside the gene matches: 4. This CDR3 contains 14 residues. CDR1 and CDR2 from the germline V gene are MGHDK and SYGVNS. The CDR3 here is CASSLTGENTEAFF. The CDR3 region has the DNA TGTGCCAGCAGCCTGACAGGGGAGAACACTGAAGCTTTCTTT.

The CDR3 loop is CASRNRRGAWETQYF. In DNA form, the CDR3 reads TGTGCCAGCAGAAACCGACGCGGGGCTTGGGAGACCCAGTACTTC. The V call is TRBV7-8, the J call TRBJ2-5; D possibly corresponds to TRBD2 (6 bases). With 6 bases removed from V and 5 bases from J, the gap between germline ends came to 19 bases. The CDR3 covers 15 residues. Germline V gene data show CDR1 as SGHVS and CDR2 as FQNEAQ. Combining the CDR3 with reference TRBV7-8 and TRBJ2-5 gives the whole variable domain GAGVSQSPRYKVAKRGQDVALRCDPISGHVSLFWYQQALGQGPEFLTYFQNEAQLDKSGLPSDRFFAERPEGSVSTLKIQRTQQEDSAVYLCASRNRRGAWETQYFGPGTRLLVL.

V gene TRBV5-1 combines with J gene TRBJ1-1; 10 nucleotides line up with TRBD1. V dropped 4 bases and J dropped 5; count of bases not matched to a gene: 11. Germline lookup yields CDR1 SGHRS and CDR2 YFSETQ. The CDR3 spans 16 residues. DNA of the CDR3: TGCGCCAGCAGCGCCCGACAGGGGGCCTTTGAAACTGAAGCTTTCTTT. Translation gives CASSARQGAFETEAFF.

The chain combines TRBV5-1 with TRBJ1-1; TRBD1 is a possible D gene (6 bases). The CDR3 runs to 13 residues. CDR1 SGHRS and CDR2 YFSETQ come from the germline V gene. Trimming cost V 4 bases and J 2 bases, with 9 bases left between them. As DNA, the CDR3 is TGCGCCAGCAGCGTGGACAGTAACACTGAAGCTTTCTTT. This codes for CASSVDSNTEAFF.

This chain links TRBV7-6 with TRBJ2-1; 7 bases align to TRBD2. Trimming removed 4 bases from V and 0 bases from J; junction bases left unmatched: 9. The CDR3 has 17 residues. CDR1 is SGHVS, CDR2 FNYEAQ, per germline. CDR3 bases: TGTGCCAGCAGCTCCTCGGGGGGACTCGGCTCCTACAATGAGCAGTTCTTC. Amino acids: CASSSSGGLGSYNEQFF.

The CDR3 nucleotides read TGTGCCAGTAGTATAGGGGGCGGGGGGAGTTACAATGAGCAGTTCTTC. This codes for CASSIGGGGSYNEQFF. The genes are TRBV19 and TRBJ2-1; 8 bases agree with TRBD2. CDR1 is LNHDA and CDR2 is SQIVND in the germline V gene (reference sequence). J was trimmed by 4 bases and V by 1 base; bases with no gene match: 6. This CDR3 spans 16 amino acids.

V gene TRBV4-1 combines with J gene TRBJ2-2, with D uncertain. The length of the CDR3 is 17 residues. The germline CDR1 and CDR2 sequences are MGHRA and YSYEKL. V dropped 1 base and J dropped 0 bases, with 12 bases sitting between them. The CDR3 region is CASSQVGWSANTGELFF. CDR3 bases: TGCGCCAGCAGCCAAGTCGGGTGGAGCGCGAACACCGGGGAGCTGTTTTTT.

J is TRBJ2-1 and V is TRBV13; 11 bases match TRBD2. The length of the CDR3 is 15 residues. V lost 5 bases to trimming and J lost 7 bases; unmatched junction nucleotides: 7. Per germline, CDR1 PRHDT and CDR2 FYEKMQ (reference sequence). The CDR3 DNA is TGTGCCAGCAGCCCCACCCGACTAGCGGGGAATGAGCAGTTCTTC. Translated: CASSPTRLAGNEQFF.